This TCR beta chain derives from a study of CD8 T cells in Susac syndrome. Study-level findings and limits: The study admitted that it had a relatively small number of individuals in its TCR sequencing and HLA analysis.

The RNA, roughly 0.45 to 1 ug, was put through reverse transcription using random hexamers. immunoSEQ multiplex PCR amplified TCR beta CDR3 across 54 Vbeta, 13 Jbeta. TCRdb processed the immunoSEQ multiplex PCR reads anew with MiXCR; each CDR3 protein has one entry. This table holds fewer than 80,000 distinct CDR3 sequences, just under 95% found once. Trimming left V 6 bases short and J 2 bases short, with 11 bases between. The CDR3 runs 12 residues. Per the germline V gene, CDR1 is SQVTM and CDR2 is ANQGSEA. Notes on this clonotype: As yet, its antigen is unknown.

The study used treatment-naive patients who had stable or active relapsing-remitting disease as multiple sclerosis controls. TEMRA cells were enriched by FACS, while CD8+ and CD4+ T cells were obtained through a negative isolation that was performed magnetically. This chain connects TRBV29-1 to TRBJ2-7; weak D call: TRBD1 (5 bases). This receptor was obtained from a human donor with multiple sclerosis. Sequencing was performed on CD8+ T cells from PBMCs. CDR3 protein: CSVTDAAYEQYF. In nucleotides, the CDR3 is TGCAGCGTGACAGACGCAGCCTACGAGCAGTACTTC.